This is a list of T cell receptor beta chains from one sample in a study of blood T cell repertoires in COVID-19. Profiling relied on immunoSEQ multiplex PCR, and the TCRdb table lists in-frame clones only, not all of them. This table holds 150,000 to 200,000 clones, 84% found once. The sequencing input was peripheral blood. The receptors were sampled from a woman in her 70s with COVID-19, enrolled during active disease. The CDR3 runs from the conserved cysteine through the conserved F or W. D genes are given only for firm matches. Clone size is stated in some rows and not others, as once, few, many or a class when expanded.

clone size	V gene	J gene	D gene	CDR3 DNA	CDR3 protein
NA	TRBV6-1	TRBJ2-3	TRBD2	TGTGCCAGCGGTGGGCTAGCGGGGATTTGGGCAGATACGCAGTATTTT	CASGGLAGIWADTQYF
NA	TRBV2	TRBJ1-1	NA	TGTGCCAGCAGTGACTTCGCTGAAGCTTTCTTT	CASSDFAEAFF
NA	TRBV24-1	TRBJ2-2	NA	TGTGCCACCAGTGACCCTTTAGGGGGGGCCCGGACCGGGGAGCTGTTTTTT	CATSDPLGGARTGELFF
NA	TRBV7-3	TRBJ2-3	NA	TGTGCCAGCAGCTTGTTTAGCGCAGATACGCAGTATTTT	CASSLFSADTQYF
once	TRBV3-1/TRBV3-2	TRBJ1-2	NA	TGTGCCAGCAGCCAAACGGGAAGAGCCACCTTC	CASSQTGRATF
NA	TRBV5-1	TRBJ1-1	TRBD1	TGCGCCAGCAGCTTGGCCGAGACAGGGGTAACTGAAGCTTTCTTT	CASSLAETGVTEAFF
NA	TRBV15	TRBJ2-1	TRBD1	TGTGCCACCAGCAGAGTGGGGGACAGGACCCTAAGCTCCTACAATGAGCAGTTCTTC	CATSRVGDRTLSSYNEQFF
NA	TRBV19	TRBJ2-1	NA	TGTGCCAGTAGTATAGAAGGTAGCGGCTACAATGAGCAGTTCTTC	CASSIEGSGYNEQFF
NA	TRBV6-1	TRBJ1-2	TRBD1	TGTGCCAGCAGTGAAGGGGTACAGGGGACCAGCTACACCTTC	CASSEGVQGTSYTF
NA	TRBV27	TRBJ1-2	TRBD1	TGTGCCAGCAGTTCGGGACAGGGTTTTTTGGTGGGTGGCTACACCTTC	CASSSGQGFLVGGYTF
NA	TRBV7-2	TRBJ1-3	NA	TGTGCCAGCAGCTTAAGTGGGCAGATAAACACCATATATTTT	CASSLSGQINTIYF
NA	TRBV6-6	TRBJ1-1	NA	TGTGCCAGCAGTTACGCGGTCCAGGGAAACACTGAAGCTTTCTTT	CASSYAVQGNTEAFF
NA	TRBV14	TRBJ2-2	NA	TGTGCCAGCAGCCCAAGGAGGGGGCGGAACACCGGGGAGCTGTTTTTT	CASSPRRGRNTGELFF
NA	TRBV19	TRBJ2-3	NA	TGTGCCAGTAGTGACGGGGGAGAACCCCCCACCCCGTATTTT	CASSDGGEPPTPYF
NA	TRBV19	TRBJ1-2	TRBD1	TGTGCCAGTAGTATATCTTCAGGGGGTCTTTATGGCTACACCTTC	CASSISSGGLYGYTF
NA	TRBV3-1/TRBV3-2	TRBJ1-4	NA	TGTGCCAGCAGCCAAGGGCCCGGGGTTTGGGCAACTAATGAAAAACTGTTTTTT	CASSQGPGVWATNEKLFF
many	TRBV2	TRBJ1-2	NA	TGTGCCAGCAGTAGCGATGGAGGATCCTATGGCTACACCTTC	CASSSDGGSYGYTF
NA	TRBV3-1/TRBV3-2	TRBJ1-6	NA	TGTGCCAGCAGCCAAGGGTTCAGTTCACCCCTCCACTTT	CASSQGFSSPLHF
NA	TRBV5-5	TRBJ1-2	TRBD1	TGTGCCAGCAGCTCGGGACAGGGGGGCTATGGCTACACCTTC	CASSSGQGGYGYTF
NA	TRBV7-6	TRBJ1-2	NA	TGTGCCAGCAGCTTAGAGCCGGGGGTATCTGGCTACACCTTC	CASSLEPGVSGYTF
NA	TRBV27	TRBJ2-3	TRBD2	TGTGCCAGCAGTTCCCAAAGACTAGCGGGGGGACTCACGAATACGCAGTATTTT	CASSSQRLAGGLTNTQYF
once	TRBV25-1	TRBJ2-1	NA	TGTGCCAGCAGAAAAGAAGGGGATGAGCAGTTCTTC	CASRKEGDEQFF
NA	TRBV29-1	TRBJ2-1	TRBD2	TGCAGCGTTGTGGGCGGGAGCACGGGAAATGAGCAGTTCTTC	CSVVGGSTGNEQFF
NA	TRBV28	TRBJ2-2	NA	TGTGCCAGCAGTTTAGTCCAGGGGTCCGGGGAGCTGTTTTTT	CASSLVQGSGELFF
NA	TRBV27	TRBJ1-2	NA	TGTGCCAGCAGAGACACAGGGACCTCTAACTATGGCTACACCTTC	CASRDTGTSNYGYTF
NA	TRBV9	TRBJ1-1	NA	TGTGCCAGCAGCCCCAGTCTAAAAGCCAAGGGGGACACTGAAGCTTTCTTT	CASSPSLKAKGDTEAFF
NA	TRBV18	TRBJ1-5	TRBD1	TGTGCCAGCTCACCGCCCCGGGACAGGGTATCTAGCAATCAGCCCCAGCATTTT	CASSPPRDRVSSNQPQHF
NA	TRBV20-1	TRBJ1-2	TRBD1	TGCAGTGCTAGTTTAGGGGGCAATGGCTACACCTTC	CSASLGGNGYTF
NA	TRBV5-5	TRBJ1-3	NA	TGTGCCAGCAGCCCTCTCCCTTCTGGAAACACCATATATTTT	CASSPLPSGNTIYF
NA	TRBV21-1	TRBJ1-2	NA	TGTGCCAGCAGCAAAGAAGCCGGAGACTATGGCTACACCTTC	CASSKEAGDYGYTF
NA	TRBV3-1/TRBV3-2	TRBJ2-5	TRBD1	TGTGCCAGCAGTAGACAGGGTGAGGAGACCCAGTACTTC	CASSRQGEETQYF
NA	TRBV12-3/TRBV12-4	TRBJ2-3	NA	TGTGCCAGCAACGACAGGCGCACAGATACGCAGTATTTT	CASNDRRTDTQYF
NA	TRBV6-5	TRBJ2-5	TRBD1	TGTGCCAGCAGTTCGGGACAGGCGTTCCAAGAGACCCAGTACTTC	CASSSGQAFQETQYF
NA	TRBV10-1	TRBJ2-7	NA	TGCGCCAGCAAAAGTAAACTTCTCTCCTACGAGCAGTACTTC	CASKSKLLSYEQYF
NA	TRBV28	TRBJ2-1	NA	TGTGCCAGCAGTGCGGACAGCCACTACAATGAGCAGTTCTTC	CASSADSHYNEQFF
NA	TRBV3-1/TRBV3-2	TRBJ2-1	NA	TGTGCCCCCAGAAATGAGCAGTTCTTC	CAPRNEQFF